The 21 T cell receptor beta chains listed next were all sequenced from one sample in a study of T cells in Graves' hyperthyroidism and ophthalmopathy. The source material, RNA transcripts, was used to amplify TCR beta CDR3 regions. The study used the HTBI primer set for a first-round RT-PCR of the TCR CDR3. MiXCR, run by TCRdb on the multiplex PCR reads, gives a single entry per CDR3 protein. Of about 52,000 distinct CDR3 sequences listed, approximately 48% are singletons. Material for sequencing was blood. The source is a woman aged 45-65 years with Graves' ophthalmopathy.

This chain joins TRBV5-4 and TRBJ1-1, with D possibly being TRBD1 (5 bases). Per germline, CDR1 SGHNT and CDR2 YYREEE (reference sequence). Trimming took off 0 bases at V and 3 bases at J, with 15 bases between the two ends. The CDR3 is 16 amino acids. This CDR3 reads CASSLARAYGYTEAFF. CDR3 coding DNA: TGTGCCAGCAGCTTGGCCAGGGCCTATGGCTACACTGAAGCTTTCTTT. Looking up the rest from reference TRBV5-4 and TRBJ1-1 gives the full variable domain: ETGVTQSPTHLIKTRGQQVTLRCSSQSGHNTVSWYQQALGQGPQFIFQYYREEENGRGNFPPRFSGLQFPNYSSELNVNALELDDSALYLCASSLARAYGYTEAFFGQGTRLTVV.

This clonotype was found many times. This chain uses TRBV24-1 with TRBJ1-1, with TRBD1 identical over 10 bases. Germline V gene data show CDR1 as KGHDR and CDR2 as SFDVKD. This CDR3 contains 14 residues. J gave up 5 bases and V 2 bases, and 1 base lay outside the gene matches. CDR3: CATSDWTGGTEAFF. The CDR3 bases are TGTGCCACCAGTGATTGGACAGGGGGGACTGAAGCTTTCTTT.

This clonotype was recorded many times. In DNA, the CDR3 is TGTGCTGTACAATCCCAGGAGGGTGGGAACACTGAAGCTTTCTTT. This gives the protein CAVQSQEGGNTEAFF. The chain is built from TRBV5-6 and TRBJ1-1; D is unresolved. Germline CDR1 reads SGHDT; CDR2 reads YYEEEE. The CDR3 is made up of 15 amino acids.

The J gene is TRBJ1-2, the V gene TRBV29-1; a weak D match, TRBD1 (5 bases). Germline V CDR1 and CDR2: SQVTM, ANQGSEA. The CDR3 length is 12 residues. Trimming cost V 4 bases and J 1 base, with 7 bases left between them. The CDR3 nucleotides read TGCAGCGTTGGACAGCGTAACTATGGCTACACCTTC. This codes for CSVGQRNYGYTF.

The V and J genes are TRBV24-1 and TRBJ2-2; D is uncertain. The V and J ends lost 4 bases and 4 bases respectively, with 12 bases between them. This CDR3 is built from 15 residues. Germline loops: CDR1 KGHDR, CDR2 SFDVKD. The CDR3 sequence is CATSEGIAPTGELFF. DNA for the CDR3: TGTGCCACCAGTGAGGGTATTGCTCCCACCGGGGAGCTGTTTTTT.

This clonotype was recorded many times. V usage is TRBV7-2 and J usage is TRBJ2-1; D is uncertain. Germline values: CDR1 SGHTA, CDR2 FQGNSA. V gave up 1 base and J gave up 9 bases, with 10 bases separating them. The CDR3 runs to 13 residues. CDR3 residues: CASSLERGFEQFF. In DNA, the CDR3 is TGTGCCAGCAGCTTAGAGCGTGGTTTTGAGCAGTTCTTC.

This clonotype was seen repeatedly, ten times or more. The chain links TRBV5-6 to TRBJ2-7; 7 bases are a match to TRBD1. The CDR3 extends over 15 amino acids. V lost 0 bases and J lost 0; bases outside the gene matches: 3. Germline-derived CDR1 and CDR2 are SGHDT and YYEEEE. CDR3 coding DNA: TGTGCCAGCAGCTTGGACAGGGGACGCTCCTACGAGCAGTACTTC. Its translation: CASSLDRGRSYEQYF.

This clonotype was counted between two and nine times. The CDR3 does not close with the conserved phenylalanine or tryptophan, likely indicating a read error. No DNA is shown, since the ends of the CDR3 on it are uncertain; the CDR3 is the one TCRdb lists. This chain joins TRBV2 and TRBJ2-7; TRBD1, the D gene given by the table, was not confirmed from the DNA. The germline V gene has CDR1 SNHLY and CDR2 FYNNEI. The CDR3 is 10 amino acids in total, end residues counted. The CDR3 loop reads CASSEIEGHR.

This clonotype was recorded at least ten times. The rearrangement joins TRBV5-1 to TRBJ2-7; possibly TRBD1 or TRBD2 for D (5 bases each). The CDR3 extends over 13 amino acids. V was cut by 4 bases and J by 3 bases, with 11 bases left in between. CDR1 is SGHRS, CDR2 YFSETQ, per germline. CDR3 protein: CASSGEGSYEQYF. CDR3 nucleotides: TGCGCCAGCAGCGGCGAGGGGAGCTACGAGCAGTACTTC.

The chain recombines TRBV10-1 with TRBJ2-3; D is undetermined. Germline lookup yields CDR1 WNHNN and CDR2 SYGVQD (reference sequence). With 7 bases removed from V and 4 bases from J, the gap between germline ends came to 15 bases. The CDR3 consists of 14 residues. In nucleotides, the CDR3 is TGCGCCAGCAAGGAAGGGATGCTTGCAGATACGCAGTATTTT. Amino acids: CASKEGMLADTQYF.

This clonotype was found once. The chain carries TRBV20-1 and TRBJ1-4; D gene ambiguous. The V and J ends lost 6 bases and 5 bases respectively, with 16 bases between them. Per the germline V gene, CDR1 is DFQATT and CDR2 is SNEGSKA (reference sequence). The CDR3 consists of 14 residues. The DNA for the CDR3 is TGCAGTGCCAGGACGGCAACCTACAATGAAAAACTGTTTTTT. Translated: CSARTATYNEKLFF.

Comments on this clonotype: The conserved phenylalanine or tryptophan is not found at the CDR3 terminus, so this likely reflects a read error. This rearrangement joins TRBV20-1 to TRBJ1-1; D might be TRBD1 (6 bases). The V gene's germline CDR1 is DFQATT and CDR2 SNEGSKA (reference sequence). This CDR3 spans 13 amino acids. The CDR3, as DNA: TGCGGTGCTAGAGGAAGTGGGAGGGGGGCAGCTTTCTTG. Amino acids: CGARGSGRGAAFL.

This clonotype was seen at least ten times. The chain uses TRBV27 and TRBJ2-1, with no clear D. The CDR3 has 12 residues. V lost 4 bases to trimming and J lost 5 bases, with 6 bases between them. Germline V gives CDR1 MNHEY, CDR2 SMNVEV (reference sequence). CDR3 protein: CASSWANNEQFF. CDR3 DNA sequence: TGTGCCAGCAGTTGGGCAAACAATGAGCAGTTCTTC.

This clonotype is medium-sized (0.01 to 0.1%) within its sample. This chain links TRBV10-1 with TRBJ2-3; the D gene is possibly TRBD2 (5 bases). Germline CDR1 is WNHNN and CDR2 is SYGVQD (reference sequence). The CDR3 is 13 residues long. The germline V and J ends were trimmed by 4 bases and 3 bases, with 8 bases remaining between them. The chain's CDR3 is CASSALATDTQYF. Written as DNA, the CDR3 is TGCGCCAGCAGTGCGCTAGCAACAGATACGCAGTATTTT.

This clonotype has at least ten counts. This chain uses TRBV11-2 with TRBJ2-7; 7 nucleotides match TRBD2. The CDR3 consists of 16 residues. The trim removed 7 bases at V and 0 bases at J, leaving 12 bases unmatched. Germline-derived CDR1 and CDR2 are SGHAT and FQNNGV. Here the CDR3 reads CASIDLLAHSSYEQYF. The CDR3, as DNA: TGTGCCAGCATCGACTTACTAGCGCATAGCTCCTACGAGCAGTACTTC.

The chain is built from TRBV15 and TRBJ1-2, with a tentative D call TRBD1 (6 bases). The germline CDR1 and CDR2 sequences are LNHNV and YYDKDF (reference sequence). CDR3 size: 17 residues. V was clipped by 1 base and J by 0 bases, with 15 bases between them. The CDR3 spells CATSRGGATPANYGYTF. CDR3 DNA sequence: TGTGCCACCAGCAGAGGGGGGGCGACTCCGGCTAACTATGGCTACACCTTC.

In this sample, this clonotype turned up many times. V is TRBV5-1 and J is TRBJ2-5; 8 nucleotides line up with TRBD2. Germline CDR1 SGHRS, CDR2 YFSETQ. V shed 4 bases and J 4 bases; nucleotides not matched to a gene: 15. The CDR3 spans 17 residues. CDR3 residues: CASSRGFSGEEGETQYF. The CDR3 DNA reads TGCGCCAGCAGCCGTGGGTTTAGCGGGGAGGAAGGAGAGACCCAGTACTTC.

The V call is TRBV29-1, the J call TRBJ1-2; the D is unclear. This CDR3 has 12 amino acids. The germline V gene has CDR1 SQVTM and CDR2 ANQGSEA. The V and J ends lost 4 bases and 7 bases respectively, with 13 bases between them. Here the CDR3 DNA reads TGCAGCGTTGGTGAGCGGGCGGTTGGCTACACCTTC. Its protein product is CSVGERAVGYTF.

This clonotype was counted ten times or more. The V and J genes are TRBV12-3 or TRBV12-4 and TRBJ1-5; D may be TRBD1 (6 bases). The CDR3 is 14 residues long. The V end lost 5 bases, the J end lost 5 bases, and 13 bases lay between the germline ends. Here the CDR3 reads CASSIRGGDQPQHF. The DNA of the CDR3 is TGTGCCAGCAGTATCAGGGGAGGGGATCAGCCCCAGCATTTT.

This clonotype was seen repeatedly, ten times or more. The chain recombines TRBV5-1 with TRBJ2-7, with TRBD1 matching 8 bases. There are 14 residues in the CDR3. V gave up 4 bases and J gave up 1 base; unmatched junction bases: 4. Germline CDR1 reads SGHRS; CDR2 reads YFSETQ. The CDR3 DNA reads TGCGCCAGCAGCATGGGACAGGAGTCCTACGAGCAGTACTTC. As protein: CASSMGQESYEQYF.

Only a few counts were recorded for this clonotype. The V gene is TRBV18, the J gene TRBJ2-7; 7 positions match TRBD1. Germline V gene lookup returns CDR1 KGHSH and CDR2 LQKENI. Trimming took 0 bases from V and 5 from J; bases not matched to a gene: 13. The CDR3 extends over 17 amino acids. CDR3 nucleotide sequence: TGTGCCAGCTCACCACCAAATAGGAGGCACAGGGGAGACGAGCAGTACTTC. Amino acid sequence: CASSPPNRRHRGDEQYF.